This TCR beta chain originates from a study of radiation and T cells in renal cell carcinoma. Study-level information: Nephrectomy followed 15 Gy stereotactic body radiation by 4 weeks.

This CDR3 region has 13 residues. The germline V gene has CDR1 SNHLY and CDR2 FYNNEI. V lost 4 bases, J lost 4 bases, and 10 bases lay in between. This clone was seen more than once but under ten times. Indicated time point: blood 2 weeks post-SBRT. Treatment specified: 15 Gy SBRT to primary tumor, nephrectomy 4 weeks later. The table came from immunoSEQ multiplex PCR; TCRdb's copy has only in-frame clones and leaves some out. Among about 130,000 clones listed, around 85% were seen once. The origin of this receptor is a man aged 50-59 years with renal cell carcinoma. The rearrangement links TRBV2 to TRBJ1-2; no reliable D call. Sequencing was performed on blood, taken from a patient whose treatment included radiotherapy and nephrectomy. CDR3 amino acids: CASSGPLSYGYTF. The CDR3 DNA follows: TGTGCCAGCAGTGGACCGCTCAGCTATGGCTACACCTTC.